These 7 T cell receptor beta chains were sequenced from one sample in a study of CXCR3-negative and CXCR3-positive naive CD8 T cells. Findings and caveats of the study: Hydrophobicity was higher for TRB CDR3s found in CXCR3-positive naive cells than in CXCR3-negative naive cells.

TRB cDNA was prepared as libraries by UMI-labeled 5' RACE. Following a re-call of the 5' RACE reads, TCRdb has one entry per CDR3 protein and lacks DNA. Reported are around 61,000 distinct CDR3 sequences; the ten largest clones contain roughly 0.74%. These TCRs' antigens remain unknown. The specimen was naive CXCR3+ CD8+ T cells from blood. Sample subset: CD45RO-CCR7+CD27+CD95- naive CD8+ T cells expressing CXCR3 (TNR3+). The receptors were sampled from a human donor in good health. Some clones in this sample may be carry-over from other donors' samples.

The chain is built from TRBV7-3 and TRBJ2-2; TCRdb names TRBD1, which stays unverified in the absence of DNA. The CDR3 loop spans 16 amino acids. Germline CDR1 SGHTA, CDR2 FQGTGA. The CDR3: CASSPTGGDDTGELFF.

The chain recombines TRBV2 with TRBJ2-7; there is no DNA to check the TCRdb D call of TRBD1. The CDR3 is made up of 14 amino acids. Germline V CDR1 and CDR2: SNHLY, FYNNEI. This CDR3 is CASREDRGLYEQYF.

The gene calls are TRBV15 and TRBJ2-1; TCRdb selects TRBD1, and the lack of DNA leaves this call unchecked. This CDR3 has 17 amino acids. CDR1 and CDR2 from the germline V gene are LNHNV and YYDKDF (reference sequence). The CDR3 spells CATSMGGSGLSDNEQFF.

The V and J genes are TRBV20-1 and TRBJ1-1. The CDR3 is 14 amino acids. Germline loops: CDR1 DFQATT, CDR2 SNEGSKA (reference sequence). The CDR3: CSARPYSQNTEAFF.

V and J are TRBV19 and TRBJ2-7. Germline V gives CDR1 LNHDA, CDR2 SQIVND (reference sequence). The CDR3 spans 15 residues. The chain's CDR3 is CASRFSTRSSYEQYF.

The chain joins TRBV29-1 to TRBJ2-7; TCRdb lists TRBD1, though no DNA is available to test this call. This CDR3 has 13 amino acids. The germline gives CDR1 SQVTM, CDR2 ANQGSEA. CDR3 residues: CSVTGGRGYEQYF.

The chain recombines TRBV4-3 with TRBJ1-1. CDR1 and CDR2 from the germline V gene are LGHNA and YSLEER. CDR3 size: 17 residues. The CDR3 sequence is CASSQDRTAPGGTEAFF.